This T cell receptor (beta chain) was profiled in a study of human T cells and chemical hapten exposure. Study context: Donors were sensitized with 2% DPC on the upper inner arm. General study findings and limits: DPC sensitization did not alter TCRs above 1 in 1000 frequency. Expanded TCRs showed more large CDR3 clusters than pre-sensitization or healthy control sets.

This sample's time point: pre-sensitization, week 0. Treatment in this sample: therapeutic diphenylcyclopropenone sensitization with weekly scalp DPC. In this sample, this clonotype turned up many times. Its antigen remains unidentified. At one end the junction does not follow the germline gene, possibly because of a read error. Each CDR3 protein gets one entry after TCRdb re-called the RACE reads with MiXCR. The profile shows about 89,000 distinct CDR3 sequences, approximately 10% of them singletons. Germline-derived CDR1 and CDR2 are SSHAT and FNYEAQ (reference sequence). This CDR3 is 15 amino acids long.

The material was whole blood, obtained in connection with sensitization to the hapten diphenylcyclopropenone (DPC). The V gene is TRBV7-7, the J gene TRBJ2-5, with 7 bases that match TRBD1. The TCR sequence derives from an older woman with alopecia areata. Some clones in this sample may be carry-over from other donors' samples. CDR3 DNA: TGTGCTAGCAGCTTAGTTGGGACAGAAGGAGAGACCCAGTACTTC. Translated: CASSLVGTEGETQYF. The whole variable domain, remainder taken from reference TRBV7-7 and TRBJ2-5, is GAGVSQSPRYKVTKRGQDVTLRCDPISSHATLYWYQQALGQGPEFLTYFNYEAQPDKSGLPSDRFSAERPEGSISTLTIQRTEQRDSAMYRCASSLVGTEGETQYFGPGTRLLVL.